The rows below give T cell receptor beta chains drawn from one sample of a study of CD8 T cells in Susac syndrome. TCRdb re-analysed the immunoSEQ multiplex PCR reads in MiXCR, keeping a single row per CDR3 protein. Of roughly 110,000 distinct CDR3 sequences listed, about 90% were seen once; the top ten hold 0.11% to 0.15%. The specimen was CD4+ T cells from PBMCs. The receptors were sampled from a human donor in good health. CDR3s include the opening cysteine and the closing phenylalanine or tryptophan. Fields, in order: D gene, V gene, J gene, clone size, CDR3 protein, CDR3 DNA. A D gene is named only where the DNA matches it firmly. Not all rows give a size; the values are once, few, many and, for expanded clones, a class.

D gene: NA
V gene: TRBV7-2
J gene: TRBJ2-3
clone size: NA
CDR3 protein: CASSLNTGMGTDTQYF
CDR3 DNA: TGTGCCAGCAGCTTAAATACGGGGATGGGCACAGATACGCAGTATTTT

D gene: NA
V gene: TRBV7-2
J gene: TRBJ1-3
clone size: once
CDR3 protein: CASSSGETGNTIYF
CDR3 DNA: TGTGCCAGCAGCTCCGGGGAGACTGGAAACACCATATATTTT

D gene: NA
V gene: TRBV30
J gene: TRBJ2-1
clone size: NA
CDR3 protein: CAWRVTGTSISYNEQFF
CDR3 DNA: TGTGCCTGGAGAGTGACAGGGACTAGTATCTCCTACAATGAGCAGTTCTTC

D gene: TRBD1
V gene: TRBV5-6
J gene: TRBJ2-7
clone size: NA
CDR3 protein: CASSPGTGSNEQYF
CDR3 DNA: TGTGCCAGCAGCCCCGGGACAGGGAGCAACGAGCAGTACTTC

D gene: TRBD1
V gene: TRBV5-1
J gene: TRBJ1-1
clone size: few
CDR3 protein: CASSLGDRGVGTEAFF
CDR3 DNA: TGCGCCAGCAGCTTGGGGGACAGGGGTGTGGGCACTGAAGCTTTCTTT

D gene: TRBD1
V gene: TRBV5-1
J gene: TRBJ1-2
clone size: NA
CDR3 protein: CASSLDFGTENIYGYTF
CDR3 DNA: TGCGCCAGCAGCTTGGATTTCGGGACAGAGAATATCTATGGCTACACCTTC

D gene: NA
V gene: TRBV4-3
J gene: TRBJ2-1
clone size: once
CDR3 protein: CASSQDSRGSSYNEQFF
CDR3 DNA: TGCGCCAGCAGCCAAGATTCCCGGGGGAGCTCCTACAATGAGCAGTTCTTC

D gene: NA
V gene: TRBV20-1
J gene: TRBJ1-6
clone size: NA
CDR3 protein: CSASRGVKNSPLHF
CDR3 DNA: TGCAGTGCTTCCCGTGGGGTAAAGAATTCACCCCTCCACTTT

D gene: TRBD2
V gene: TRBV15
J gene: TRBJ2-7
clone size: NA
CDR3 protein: CATSRGTSGMLEQYF
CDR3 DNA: TGTGCCACCAGCAGAGGGACTAGCGGGATGCTCGAGCAGTACTTC

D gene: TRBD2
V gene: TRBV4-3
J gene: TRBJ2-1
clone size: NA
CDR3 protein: CASSQDRGGRANEQFF
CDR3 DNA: TGCGCCAGCAGCCAAGATCGGGGCGGGAGGGCCAATGAGCAGTTCTTC